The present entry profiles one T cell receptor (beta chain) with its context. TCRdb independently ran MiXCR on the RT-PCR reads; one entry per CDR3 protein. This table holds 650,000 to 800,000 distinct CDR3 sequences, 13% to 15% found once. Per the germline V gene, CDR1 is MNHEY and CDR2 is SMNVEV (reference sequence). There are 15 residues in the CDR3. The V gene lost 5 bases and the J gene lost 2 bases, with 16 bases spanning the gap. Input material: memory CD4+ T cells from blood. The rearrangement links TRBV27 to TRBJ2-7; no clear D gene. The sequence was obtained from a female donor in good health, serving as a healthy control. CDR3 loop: CASSPRGHNTYEQYF. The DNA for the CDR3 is TGTGCCAGCAGTCCTCGTGGCCACAATACCTACGAGCAGTACTTC.